This TCR beta chain was recovered during a study of T-cell memory formation after mild COVID-19. This clonotype occurred many times. Its matching antigen is unknown. Amplification by 5'RACE using constant-segment primers produced TCR alpha and TCR beta cDNA libraries that carried sample barcodes and UMIs. From the 5' RACE reads, TCRdb called clonotypes with MiXCR, one entry per CDR3 protein. This sample has around 340,000 distinct CDR3 sequences, with around 13% found just once. Study observations and caveats: Some clones that responded turned up in pre-infection memory, which suggests that cross-reactive memory joined in. Nothing showed for sure that second-wave clones peaking on day 37 were SARS-CoV-2 specific. A second wave expanding day 15 to 37 was CD4+-biased; contracting clones were balanced.

From germline, CDR1 is SGHTA and CDR2 FQGNSA. The CDR3 is 13 amino acids. Trimming cost V 0 bases and J 10 bases, with 12 bases left between them. V and J are TRBV7-2 and TRBJ1-2; perhaps TRBD1 as D (5 bases). Sequencing used PBMCs or a T cell subset sorted from them (not recorded which). This TCR derives from a man aged 18 to 30 who had mild COVID-19 (a few samples of this study predate the infection). Cell type and time point are not known. CDR3 loop: CASSLALRTTYTF. The CDR3, as DNA: TGTGCCAGCAGCTTAGCGCTTAGGACAACCTACACCTTC.